The entry below gives a single TCR beta chain sequence along with its context. 13 Jbeta primers and 60 Vbeta primers were used for the PCR. Produced via immunoSEQ multiplex PCR; TCRdb's table is partial and in-frame only. This sample has under 130,000 clones, with 65% to 90% found just once. The sample originates from a study of cytomegalovirus exposure and HLA in healthy donors. Germline V gene sequence: CDR1 ENHRY, CDR2 SYGVKD. The CDR3 loop spans 16 amino acids. Between the trimmed V and J ends, which lost 0 bases and 4 bases, there was a span of 13 bases. Sequenced input: PBMCs. The J gene is TRBJ2-1, the V gene TRBV10-3; D not resolved. This clonotype was sampled from a young man in good health and CMV-seropositive. The CDR3 coding sequence is TGTGCCATCAGTGAGTCGGGCAATCCTCCTTACAATGAGCAGTTCTTC. Its protein is CAISESGNPPYNEQFF.